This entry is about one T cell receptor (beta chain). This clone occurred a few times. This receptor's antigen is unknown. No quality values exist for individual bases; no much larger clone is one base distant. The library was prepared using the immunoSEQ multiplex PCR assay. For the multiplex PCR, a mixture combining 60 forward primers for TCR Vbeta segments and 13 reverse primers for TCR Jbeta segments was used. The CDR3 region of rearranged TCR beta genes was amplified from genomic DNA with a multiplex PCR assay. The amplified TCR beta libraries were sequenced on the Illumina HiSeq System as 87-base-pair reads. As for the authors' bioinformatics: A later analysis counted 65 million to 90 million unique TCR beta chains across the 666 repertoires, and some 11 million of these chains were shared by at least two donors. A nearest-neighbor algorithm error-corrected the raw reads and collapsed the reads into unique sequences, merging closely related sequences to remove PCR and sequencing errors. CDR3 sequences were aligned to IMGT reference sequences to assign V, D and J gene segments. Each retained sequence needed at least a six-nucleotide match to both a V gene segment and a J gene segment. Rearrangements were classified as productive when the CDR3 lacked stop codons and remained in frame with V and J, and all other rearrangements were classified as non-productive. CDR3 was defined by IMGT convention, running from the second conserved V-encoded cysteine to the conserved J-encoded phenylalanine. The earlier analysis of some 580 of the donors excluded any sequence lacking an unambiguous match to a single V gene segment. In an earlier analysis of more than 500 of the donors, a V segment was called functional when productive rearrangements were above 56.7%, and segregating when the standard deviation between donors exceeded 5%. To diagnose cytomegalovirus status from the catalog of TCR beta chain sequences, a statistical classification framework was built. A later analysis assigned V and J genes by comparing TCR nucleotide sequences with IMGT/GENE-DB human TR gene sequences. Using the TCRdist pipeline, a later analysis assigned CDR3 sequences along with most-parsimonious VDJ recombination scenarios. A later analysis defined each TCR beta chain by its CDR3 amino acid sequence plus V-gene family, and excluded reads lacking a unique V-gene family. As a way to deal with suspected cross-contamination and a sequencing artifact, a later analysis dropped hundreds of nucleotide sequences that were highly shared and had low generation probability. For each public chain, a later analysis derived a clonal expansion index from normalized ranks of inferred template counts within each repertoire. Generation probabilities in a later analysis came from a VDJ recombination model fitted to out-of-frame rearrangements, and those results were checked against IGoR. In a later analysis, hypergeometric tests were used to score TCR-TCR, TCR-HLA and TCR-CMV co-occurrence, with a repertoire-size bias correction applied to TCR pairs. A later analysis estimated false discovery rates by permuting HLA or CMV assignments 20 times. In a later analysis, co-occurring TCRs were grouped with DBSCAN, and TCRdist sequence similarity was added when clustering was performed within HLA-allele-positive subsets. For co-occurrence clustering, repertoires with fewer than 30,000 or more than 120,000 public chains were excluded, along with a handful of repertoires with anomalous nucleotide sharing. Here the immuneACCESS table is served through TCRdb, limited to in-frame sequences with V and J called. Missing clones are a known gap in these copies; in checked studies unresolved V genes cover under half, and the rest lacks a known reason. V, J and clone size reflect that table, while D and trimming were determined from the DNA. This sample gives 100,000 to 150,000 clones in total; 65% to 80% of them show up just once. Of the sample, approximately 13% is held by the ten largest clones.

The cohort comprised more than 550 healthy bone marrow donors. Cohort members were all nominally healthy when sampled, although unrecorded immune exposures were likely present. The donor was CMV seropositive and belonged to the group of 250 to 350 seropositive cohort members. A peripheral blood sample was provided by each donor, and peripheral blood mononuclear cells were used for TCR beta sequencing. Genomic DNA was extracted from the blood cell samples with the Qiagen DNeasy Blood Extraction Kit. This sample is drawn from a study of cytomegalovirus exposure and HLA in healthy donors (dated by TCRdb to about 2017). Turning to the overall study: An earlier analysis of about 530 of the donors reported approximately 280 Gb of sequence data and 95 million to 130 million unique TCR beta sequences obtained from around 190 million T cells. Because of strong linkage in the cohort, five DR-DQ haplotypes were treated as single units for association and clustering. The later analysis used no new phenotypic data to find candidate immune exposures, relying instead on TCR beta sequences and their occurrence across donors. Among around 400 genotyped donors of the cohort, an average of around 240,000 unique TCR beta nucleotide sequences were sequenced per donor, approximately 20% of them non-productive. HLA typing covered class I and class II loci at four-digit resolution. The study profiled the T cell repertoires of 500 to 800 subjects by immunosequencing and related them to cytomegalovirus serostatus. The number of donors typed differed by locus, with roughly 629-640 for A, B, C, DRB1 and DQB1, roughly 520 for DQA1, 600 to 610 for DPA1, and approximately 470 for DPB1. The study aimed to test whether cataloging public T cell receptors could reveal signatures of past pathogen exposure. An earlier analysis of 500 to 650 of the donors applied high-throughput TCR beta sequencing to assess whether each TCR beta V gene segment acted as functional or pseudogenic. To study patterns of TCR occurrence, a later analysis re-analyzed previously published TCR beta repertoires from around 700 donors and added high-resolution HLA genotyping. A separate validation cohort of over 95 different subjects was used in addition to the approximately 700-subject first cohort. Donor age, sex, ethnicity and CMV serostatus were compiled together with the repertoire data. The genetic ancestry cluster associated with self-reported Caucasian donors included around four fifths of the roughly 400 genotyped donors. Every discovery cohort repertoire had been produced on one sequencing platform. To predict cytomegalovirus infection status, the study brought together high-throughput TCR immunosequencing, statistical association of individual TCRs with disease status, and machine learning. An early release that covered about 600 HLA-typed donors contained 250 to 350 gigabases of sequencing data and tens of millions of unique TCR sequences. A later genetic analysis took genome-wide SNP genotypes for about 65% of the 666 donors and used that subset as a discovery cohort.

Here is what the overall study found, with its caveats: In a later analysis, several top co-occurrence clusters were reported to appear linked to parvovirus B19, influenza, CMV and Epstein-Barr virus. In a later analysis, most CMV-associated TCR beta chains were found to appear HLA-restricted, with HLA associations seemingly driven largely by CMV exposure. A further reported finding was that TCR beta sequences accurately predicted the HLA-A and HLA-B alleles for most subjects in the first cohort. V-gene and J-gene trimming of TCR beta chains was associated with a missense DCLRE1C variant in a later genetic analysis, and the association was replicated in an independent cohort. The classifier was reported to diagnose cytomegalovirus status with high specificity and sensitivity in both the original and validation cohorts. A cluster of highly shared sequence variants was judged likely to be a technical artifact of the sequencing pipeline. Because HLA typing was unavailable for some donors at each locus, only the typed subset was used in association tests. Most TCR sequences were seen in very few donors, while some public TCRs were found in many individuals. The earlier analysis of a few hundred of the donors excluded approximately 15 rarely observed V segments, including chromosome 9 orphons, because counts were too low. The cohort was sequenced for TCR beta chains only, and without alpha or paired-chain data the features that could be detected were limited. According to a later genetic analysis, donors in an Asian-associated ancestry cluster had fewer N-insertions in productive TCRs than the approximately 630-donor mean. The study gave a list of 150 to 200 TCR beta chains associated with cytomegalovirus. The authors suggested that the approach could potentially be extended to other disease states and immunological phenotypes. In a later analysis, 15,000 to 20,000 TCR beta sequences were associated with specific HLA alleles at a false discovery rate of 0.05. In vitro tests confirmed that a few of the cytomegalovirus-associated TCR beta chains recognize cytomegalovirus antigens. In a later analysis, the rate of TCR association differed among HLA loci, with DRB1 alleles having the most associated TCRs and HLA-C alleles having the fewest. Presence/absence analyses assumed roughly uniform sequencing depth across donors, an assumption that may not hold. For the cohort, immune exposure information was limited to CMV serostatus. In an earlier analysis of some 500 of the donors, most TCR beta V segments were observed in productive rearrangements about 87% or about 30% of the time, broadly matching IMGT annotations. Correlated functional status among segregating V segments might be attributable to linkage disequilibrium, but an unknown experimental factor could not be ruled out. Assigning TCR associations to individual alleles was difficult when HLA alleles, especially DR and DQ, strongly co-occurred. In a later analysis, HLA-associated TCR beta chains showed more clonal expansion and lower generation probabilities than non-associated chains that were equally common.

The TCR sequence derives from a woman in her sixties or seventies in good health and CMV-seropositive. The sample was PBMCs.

The DNA is as follows: TGCGCCAGCAGCTGGCGGGGGGCGAACACTGAAGCTTTCTTT. The resulting protein is CASSWRGANTEAFF. The chain was built from TRBV5-1 and TRBJ1-1; TRBD1 is possibly the D segment (6 matching bases). Counted from cysteine to phenylalanine, this CDR3 has 14 amino acids. Solely the CDR3 DNA is kept, with 42 bases framed from the first base. The germline V gene encodes CDR1 SGHRS and CDR2 YFSETQ. V loses 3 bases of germline sequence and J loses 1 base, and the interval between the two ends is 10 bases.